A single sample is the source of the 5 T cell receptor beta chains below, sequenced in a study of CD8+ T cells in alopecia areata. TCR sequencing used cDNA made by reverse transcription of extracted RNA. TCRdb's copy holds only in-frame clones and misses some; the assay was immunoSEQ multiplex PCR. The table includes approximately 150,000 clones, about 61% detected once. Treatment defined: oral pan-JAK inhibitor, 5-10 mg twice daily. The sample consisted of CD4+ T cells sorted from blood, taken at week 56, from a patient treated with tofacitinib. Source of these receptors: a human donor with alopecia areata.

The chain has TRBV5-1 and TRBJ2-6, with no clear D. The CDR3 extends over 16 amino acids. The V gene's germline CDR1 is SGHRS and CDR2 YFSETQ. V lost 0 bases and J 0 bases, leaving 7 bases between the germline ends. CDR3 sequence (DNA): TGCGCCAGCAGCTTGGAGCGTAACTCTGGGGCCAACGTCCTGACTTTC. It translates to CASSLERNSGANVLTF.

This clone was counted once. The chain carries TRBV9 and TRBJ2-5; D is possibly TRBD1 or TRBD2 (5 bases each). V lost 3 bases and J 3 bases, leaving 21 bases between the germline ends. From germline, CDR1 is SGDLS and CDR2 YYNGEE. This CDR3 is 17 amino acids long. The CDR3 region has the DNA TGTGCCAGCAGCGGTGACTCCCGGGACGGCAGAGAAGAGACCCAGTACTTC. Translating it yields CASSGDSRDGREETQYF.

V is TRBV29-1 and J is TRBJ1-1; 10 bases are shared with TRBD1. This CDR3 region has 11 residues. V was clipped by 4 bases and J by 8 bases; unmatched bases: 1. Germline V CDR1 and CDR2: SQVTM, ANQGSEA. The CDR3 loop reads CSVGQGAEAFF. CDR3 bases: TGCAGCGTTGGACAGGGGGCAGAAGCTTTCTTT.

The rearrangement joins TRBV5-1 to TRBJ1-2; D remains unclear. CDR1 SGHRS and CDR2 YFSETQ come from the germline V gene. Deletions cut 5 bases from V and 6 bases from J, with 11 bases between. The CDR3 length is 12 residues. The CDR3 loop is CASRPGTHGYTF. In nucleotides, the CDR3 is TGCGCCAGCAGGCCGGGAACACATGGCTACACCTTC. Together with reference TRBV5-1 and TRBJ1-2, the CDR3 gives the full variable domain: KAGVTQTPRYLIKTRGQQVTLSCSPISGHRSVSWYQQTPGQGLQFLFEYFSETQRNKGNFPGRFSGRQFSNSRSEMNVSTLELGDSALYLCASRPGTHGYTFGSGTRLTVV.

This clone was picked up one time. The chain recombines TRBV9 with TRBJ1-1, with D possibly TRBD1 on 5 matching bases. Germline lookup yields CDR1 SGDLS and CDR2 YYNGEE. The CDR3 runs to 16 residues. Trimming stripped 0 bases from V and 4 bases from J, with 16 bases between. Here the CDR3 DNA reads TGTGCCAGCAGCGTAGTCAACCGGTGGGGGATCACTGAAGCTTTCTTT. Its translation is CASSVVNRWGITEAFF.